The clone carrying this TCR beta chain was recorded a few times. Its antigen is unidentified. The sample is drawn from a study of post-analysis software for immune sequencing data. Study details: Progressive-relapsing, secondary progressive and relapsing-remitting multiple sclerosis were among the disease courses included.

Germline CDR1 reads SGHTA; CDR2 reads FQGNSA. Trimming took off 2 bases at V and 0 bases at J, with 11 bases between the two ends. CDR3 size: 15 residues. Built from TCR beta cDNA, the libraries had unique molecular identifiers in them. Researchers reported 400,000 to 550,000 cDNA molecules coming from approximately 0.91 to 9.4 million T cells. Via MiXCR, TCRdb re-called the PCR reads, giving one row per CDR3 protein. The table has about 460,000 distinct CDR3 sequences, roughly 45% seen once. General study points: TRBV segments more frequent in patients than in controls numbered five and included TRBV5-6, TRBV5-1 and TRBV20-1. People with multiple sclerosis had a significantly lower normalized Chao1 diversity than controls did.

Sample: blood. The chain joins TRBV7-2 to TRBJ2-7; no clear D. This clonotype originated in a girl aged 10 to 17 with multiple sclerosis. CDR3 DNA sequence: TGTGCCAGCAGCTTACCCATCGACGGCTCCTACGAGCAGTACTTC. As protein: CASSLPIDGSYEQYF.